This T cell receptor beta chain came from a study of PD-L1 blockade in urothelial cancer. About the study: Analyses were performed on blood at 3 weeks after treatment start (the second dose) and at 6 weeks.

Regarding this clone: What it binds is not known.

The V segment lost 9 bases and the J segment 2 bases; nucleotides outside the gene matches: 4. CDR3 length: 14 residues. The V gene's germline CDR1 is MNHEY and CDR2 SVGAGI. Findings and limits, study-wide: Durable benefit accompanied greater 3-week expansion of tumor-associated blood clones.

Synthetic TCR analog templates were spiked into all PCRs individually. Sequenced by immunoSEQ multiplex PCR; TCRdb stores in-frame clones only, minus some. The sample lists 75,000 to 90,000 clones; more than 75% were seen once. The sample was PBMCs, taken around atezolizumab (anti-PD-L1) treatment. The origin of this receptor is an older man with urothelial cancer. The chain combines TRBV6-5 with TRBJ2-3, with 11 bases lining up with TRBD2. CDR3 coding DNA: TGTGCCAGTGGACTAGCGGGCCCCACAGATACGCAGTATTTT. Translating gives CASGLAGPTDTQYF.